This TCR beta chain was identified in a study of beta chain features in type 1 diabetes. Study-level points and caveats: Patients with type 1 diabetes carried fewer insertions and had more deletions at their VDJ junctions. Shortening of TCRB CDR3s, moderate but significant, appeared in all four CD4+ subsets of Type 1 diabetes patients. Shorter templates might be favored by PCR, equally in patients and controls.

Many counts were recorded for this clone. Its matching antigen is unknown. Via the markers CD45RO/CCR7/CD25/CD127/CD95/CD27, stem cell-like memory, regulatory, central memory and naive CD4+ cells were sorted. Purity exceeded 95% in all sorted populations. V gave up 3 bases and J gave up 3 bases, with 11 bases separating them. Germline V lookup: CDR1 MNHNS, CDR2 SASEGT. CDR3 length: 14 amino acids. Of the isolated RNA, all was reverse transcribed, and so the sequenced material was expressed TCRB transcripts. TCRdb's table, derived via immunoSEQ multiplex PCR, lists solely in-frame clones and lacks some. The sample carries 300,000 to 400,000 clones, roughly 9.8% recorded once.

Specimen: central memory CD4+ T cells from blood. This chain connects TRBV6-1 to TRBJ1-1, with D possibly TRBD1 on 5 matching bases. The sequence was obtained from a man under 40 with type 1 diabetes. Here the CDR3 reads CASSERGVDTEAFF. The CDR3, as DNA: TGTGCCAGCAGTGAGCGGGGGGTTGACACTGAAGCTTTCTTT.